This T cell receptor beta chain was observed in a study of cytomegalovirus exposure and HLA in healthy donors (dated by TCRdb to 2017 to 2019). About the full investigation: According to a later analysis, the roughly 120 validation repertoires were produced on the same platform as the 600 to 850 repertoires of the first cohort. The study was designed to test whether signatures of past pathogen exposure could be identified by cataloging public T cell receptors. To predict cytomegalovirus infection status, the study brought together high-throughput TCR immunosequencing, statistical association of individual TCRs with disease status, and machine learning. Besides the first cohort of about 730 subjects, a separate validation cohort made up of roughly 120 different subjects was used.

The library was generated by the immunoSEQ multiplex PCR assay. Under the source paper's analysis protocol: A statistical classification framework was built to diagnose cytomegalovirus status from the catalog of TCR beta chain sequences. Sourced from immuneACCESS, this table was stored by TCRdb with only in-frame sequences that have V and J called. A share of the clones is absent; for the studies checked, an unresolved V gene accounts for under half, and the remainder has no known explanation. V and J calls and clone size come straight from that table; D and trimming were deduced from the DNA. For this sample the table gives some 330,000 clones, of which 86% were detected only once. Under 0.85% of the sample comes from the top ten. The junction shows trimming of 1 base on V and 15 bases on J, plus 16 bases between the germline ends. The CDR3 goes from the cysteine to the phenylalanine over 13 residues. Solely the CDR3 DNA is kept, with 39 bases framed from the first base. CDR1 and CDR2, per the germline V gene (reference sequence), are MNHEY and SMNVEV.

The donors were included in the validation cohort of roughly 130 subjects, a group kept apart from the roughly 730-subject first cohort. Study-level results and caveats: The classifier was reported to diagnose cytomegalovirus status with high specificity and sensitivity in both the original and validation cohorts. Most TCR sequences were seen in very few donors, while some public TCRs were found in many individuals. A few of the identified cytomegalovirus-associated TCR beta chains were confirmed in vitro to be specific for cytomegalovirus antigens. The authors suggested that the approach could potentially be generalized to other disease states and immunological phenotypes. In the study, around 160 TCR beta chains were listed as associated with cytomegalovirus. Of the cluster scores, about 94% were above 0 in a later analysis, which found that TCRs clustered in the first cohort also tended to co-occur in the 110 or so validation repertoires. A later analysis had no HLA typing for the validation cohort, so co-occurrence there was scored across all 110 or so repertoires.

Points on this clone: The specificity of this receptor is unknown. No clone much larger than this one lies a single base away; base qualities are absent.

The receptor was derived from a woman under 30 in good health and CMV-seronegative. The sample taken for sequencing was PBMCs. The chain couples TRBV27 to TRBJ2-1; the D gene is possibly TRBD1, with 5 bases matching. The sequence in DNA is TGTGCCAGCAGTTTATTAGGGGTAGGCGGTTTGTTCTTC. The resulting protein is CASSLLGVGGLFF.